This T cell receptor beta chain was observed in a study of cytomegalovirus exposure and HLA in healthy donors. Here immunoSEQ multiplex PCR was the method, and the copy in TCRdb shows in-frame clones only, minus some. The repertoire includes about 130,000 clones, 89% of them detected once, and about 1.2% sits in the top ten. Findings and caveats of the study: As confirmed in vitro, three CMV-associated chains were specific for CMV antigens. Reports described diagnosis of cytomegalovirus status by the classifier as highly specific and sensitive.

Germline CDR1 is SGHDN and CDR2 is FVKESK. The V and J ends lost 4 bases and 4 bases respectively, with 16 bases between them. This CDR3 has 16 amino acids. Turning to this clone: Its target is not known.

The chain carries TRBV14 and TRBJ1-4; D might be TRBD1 (6 bases). The sequence derives from a young woman in good health and CMV-seronegative. Sequencing was carried out using PBMCs. This CDR3 is CASSLKDSPINEKLFF. The CDR3 nucleotides are TGTGCCAGCAGCCTTAAGGACAGCCCGATTAATGAAAAACTGTTTTTT.